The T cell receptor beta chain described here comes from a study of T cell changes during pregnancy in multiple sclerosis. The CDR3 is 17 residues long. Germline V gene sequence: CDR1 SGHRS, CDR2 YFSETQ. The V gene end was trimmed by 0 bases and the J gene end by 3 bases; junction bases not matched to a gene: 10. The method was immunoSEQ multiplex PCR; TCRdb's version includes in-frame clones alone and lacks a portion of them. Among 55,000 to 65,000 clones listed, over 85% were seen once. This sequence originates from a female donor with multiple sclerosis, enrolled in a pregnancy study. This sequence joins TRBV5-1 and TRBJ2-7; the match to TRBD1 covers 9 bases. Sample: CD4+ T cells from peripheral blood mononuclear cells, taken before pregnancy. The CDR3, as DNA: TGCGCCAGCAGCTTGGAGCCATCCGGGACAGGGAACTACGAGCAGTACTTC. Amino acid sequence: CASSLEPSGTGNYEQYF. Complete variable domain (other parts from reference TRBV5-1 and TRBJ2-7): KAGVTQTPRYLIKTRGQQVTLSCSPISGHRSVSWYQQTPGQGLQFLFEYFSETQRNKGNFPGRFSGRQFSNSRSEMNVSTLELGDSALYLCASSLEPSGTGNYEQYFGPGTRLTVT.